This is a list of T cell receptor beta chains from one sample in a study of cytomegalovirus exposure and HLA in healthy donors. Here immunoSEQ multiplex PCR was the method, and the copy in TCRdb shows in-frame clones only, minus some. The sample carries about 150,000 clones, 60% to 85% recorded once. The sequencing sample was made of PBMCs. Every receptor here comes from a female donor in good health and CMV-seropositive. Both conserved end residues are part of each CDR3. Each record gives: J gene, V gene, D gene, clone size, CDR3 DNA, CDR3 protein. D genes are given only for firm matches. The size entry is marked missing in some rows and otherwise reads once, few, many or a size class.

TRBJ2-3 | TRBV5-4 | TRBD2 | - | TGTGCCAGCAGCAGAACGACTAGCGGGGGGTTCACAGATACGCAGTATTTT | CASSRTTSGGFTDTQYF
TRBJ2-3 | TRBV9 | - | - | TGTGCCAGCGGTAGGAGCGGGCCAGATACGCAGTATTTT | CASGRSGPDTQYF
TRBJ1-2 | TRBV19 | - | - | TGTGCCAGTAGTCTATCGGCAGCCACTACTAACTATGGCTACACCTTC | CASSLSAATTNYGYTF
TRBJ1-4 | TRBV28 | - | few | TGTGCCAGCACCGCCGGGGATGAAAAACTGTTTTTT | CASTAGDEKLFF
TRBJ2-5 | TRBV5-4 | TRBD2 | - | TGTGCCAGCAGCTTAAGACTAGCGGGGTCGGCGGAGACCCAGTACTTC | CASSLRLAGSAETQYF
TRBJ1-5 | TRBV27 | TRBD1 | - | TGTGCCAGCAGTATACAGGGGAATCAGCCCCAGCATTTT | CASSIQGNQPQHF
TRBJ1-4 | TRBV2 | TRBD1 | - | TGTGCCAGCAAAAAAATACAGGGGGAAGAAAAACTGTTTTTT | CASKKIQGEEKLFF
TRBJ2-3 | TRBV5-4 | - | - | TGTGCCAGCAGCTTGGCCGCACGATCTACGGCAGATACGCAGTATTTT | CASSLAARSTADTQYF
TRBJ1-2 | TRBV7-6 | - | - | TGTGCCAGCAGCTCCCAAGCAGGACAGCGTGCTAACTATGGCTACACCTTC | CASSSQAGQRANYGYTF
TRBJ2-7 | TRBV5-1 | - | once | TGCGCCAGCAGCGAAGGACAGAGTTTCTACGAGCAGTACTTC | CASSEGQSFYEQYF
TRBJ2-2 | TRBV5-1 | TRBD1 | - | TGCGCCAGCAGCGTCTTACCGGGACAGGGGGCAGGGGAGCTGTTTTTT | CASSVLPGQGAGELFF
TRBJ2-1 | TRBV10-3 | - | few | TGTGCCATCAGTGAGTCGAGCGAGCCAGTACGCAATGAGCAGTTCTTC | CAISESSEPVRNEQFF
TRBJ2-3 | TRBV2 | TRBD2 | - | TGTGCCAGCAGTGAAGGTAGTAGCGGGTGGGGGCAGTATTTT | CASSEGSSGWGQYF
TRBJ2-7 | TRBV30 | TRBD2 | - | TGTGCCTGGACCTGGGCGGGAGTCTACGAGCAGTACTTC | CAWTWAGVYEQYF
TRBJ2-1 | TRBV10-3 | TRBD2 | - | TGTGCCATCAGTGAGTCGTGGCAGCGGGAGTTCGACAATGAGCAGTTCTTC | CAISESWQREFDNEQFF
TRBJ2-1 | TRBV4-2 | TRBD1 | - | TGTGCCAGCAGCCCTGGACAGGTTTCCGGGTACAATGAGCAGTTCTTC | CASSPGQVSGYNEQFF
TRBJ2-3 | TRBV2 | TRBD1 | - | TGTGCCAGCAGTGCCCGGGACAGTTCAATCACAGATACGCAGTATTTT | CASSARDSSITDTQYF
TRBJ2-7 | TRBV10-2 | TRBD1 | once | TGCGCCAGCAGTGAGTCTGAGGGACAGGGGGCAGGGGAGCAGTACTTC | CASSESEGQGAGEQYF
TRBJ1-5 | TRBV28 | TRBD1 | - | TGTGCCAGCAGTCCGACAGGGGCTCCTGGTCAGCCCCAGCATTTT | CASSPTGAPGQPQHF
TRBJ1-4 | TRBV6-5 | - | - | TGTGCCAGCAGTTACCGCGCCTCTGGGAGTGAAAAACTGTTTTTT | CASSYRASGSEKLFF
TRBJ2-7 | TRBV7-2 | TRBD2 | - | TGTGCCAGCAGCTTGACTAGCGGGAGCTCCTACGAGCAGTACTTC | CASSLTSGSSYEQYF
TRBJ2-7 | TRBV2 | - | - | TGTGCCAGCAAAAGACAGGCTGGGCCCTACGAGCAGTACTTC | CASKRQAGPYEQYF
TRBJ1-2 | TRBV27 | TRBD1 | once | TGTGCCAGCAGTTCCGGGACAGGGCCCTATGGCTACACCTTC | CASSSGTGPYGYTF
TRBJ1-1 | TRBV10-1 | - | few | TGCGCCAGCAGCACCGGGAGGATAAACACTGAAGCTTTCTTT | CASSTGRINTEAFF
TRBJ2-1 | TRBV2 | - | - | TGTGCCAGCAGTTGGGGAGACAATGAGCAGTTCTTC | CASSWGDNEQFF
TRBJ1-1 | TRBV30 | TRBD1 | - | TGTGCCTGGGAGGCCGTATCCGGGACAGAGAACACTGAAGCTTTCTTT | CAWEAVSGTENTEAFF
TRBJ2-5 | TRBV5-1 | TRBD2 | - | TGCGCCAGCAGCCCGGGGGGACCAGCAAAGGAGACCCAGTACTTC | CASSPGGPAKETQYF
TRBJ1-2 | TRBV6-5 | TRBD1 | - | TGTGCCAGCAGTTATCTCGGACAGGGAAGTAACTATGGCTACACCTTC | CASSYLGQGSNYGYTF
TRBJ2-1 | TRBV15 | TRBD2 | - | TGTGCCACCAGCCCGATTAGGAAGCGGGGGGGAATCTTAAATAATGAGCAGTTCTTC | CATSPIRKRGGILNNEQFF
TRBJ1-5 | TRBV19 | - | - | TGTGCCAGTAGCCCGGGTGTGGGGGGACCGGGCAATCAGCCCCAGCATTTT | CASSPGVGGPGNQPQHF
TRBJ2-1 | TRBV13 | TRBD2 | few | TGTGCCAGCAGCTTAAGACTAGCGGGAGGAGGTCCGTTCTTC | CASSLRLAGGGPFF
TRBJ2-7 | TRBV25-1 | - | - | TGTGCCAGCAGGAAGTTGACAGAGGTCCTAGGTTACGAGCAGTACTTC | CASRKLTEVLGYEQYF
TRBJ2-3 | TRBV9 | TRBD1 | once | TGTGCCAGCAGTCGACCGGGACAGGGGGCAGATACGCAGTATTTT | CASSRPGQGADTQYF
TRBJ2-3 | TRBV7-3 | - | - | TGTGCCAGCAGACCTGATAGCGGTTCTAGCACAGATACGCAGTATTTT | CASRPDSGSSTDTQYF
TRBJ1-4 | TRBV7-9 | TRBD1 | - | TGTGCCAGCAGCCCAACAGGGGATAATGAAAAACTGTTTTTT | CASSPTGDNEKLFF